This entry lists 9 T cell receptor beta chains sequenced from one sample in a study of human T cells and chemical hapten exposure. Each CDR3 protein is one row after TCRdb ran MiXCR on the RACE reads. The sample yields about 80,000 distinct CDR3 sequences, 12% to 15% seen once. Specified time point: pre-sensitization, week 0. Treatment noted: therapeutic diphenylcyclopropenone sensitization with weekly scalp DPC. This sample comprised whole blood, obtained in connection with sensitization to the hapten diphenylcyclopropenone (DPC). The receptors here all came from a woman between 50 and 59 years old with alopecia areata. Some clones in this sample may be carry-over from other donors' samples.

This clonotype occurred a few times. The rearrangement uses TRBV12-3 or TRBV12-4 and TRBJ2-1; 9 bases are a match to TRBD2. J lost 6 bases, V lost 6 bases, and 6 bases had no gene match. The CDR3 loop spans 14 amino acids. CDR3 DNA: TGTGCCAGCAGAGTAGCGGGAGTGATCAATGAGCAGTTCTTC. Protein product: CASRVAGVINEQFF.

V gene TRBV4-1 combines with J gene TRBJ1-1; D uncertain. Per the germline V gene, CDR1 is MGHRA and CDR2 is YSYEKL. V was shortened by 0 bases and J by 7 bases, with 6 bases between the two germline ends. CDR3 size: 12 residues. The DNA for the CDR3 is TGCGCCAGCAGCCAAGAGTTGGGTGAAGCTTTCTTT. It specifies CASSQELGEAFF.

This clonotype was counted at least ten times. The CDR3 DNA follows: TGCAGCGCGGGGGACTACGAGCAGTACTTC. This encodes CSAGDYEQYF. V is TRBV29-1 and J is TRBJ2-7; possibly TRBD2 for D (6 bases). Deletions cut 7 bases from V and 3 bases from J, with 7 bases between. The CDR3 runs 10 residues. Germline loops: CDR1 SQVTM, CDR2 ANQGSEA.

This clonotype was counted between two and nine times. The rearrangement uses TRBV7-2 and TRBJ2-1, with D possibly matching TRBD2 (5 bases). There are 15 residues in the CDR3. CDR1 and CDR2 (germline): SGHTA, FQGNSA. Trimming took 6 bases from V and 5 from J, leaving 17 bases between them. The CDR3, as DNA: TGTGCCAGCAGTCTGGACTCCCAGTTTAACAATGAGCAGTTCTTC. Its protein is CASSLDSQFNNEQFF.

The chain has TRBV10-1 and TRBJ2-7; D not resolved. Looked up from germline, CDR1 is WNHNN and CDR2 is SYGVQD (reference sequence). The CDR3 spans 14 residues. V was trimmed by 5 bases and J by 0 bases, leaving 11 bases between them. The CDR3 nucleotides are TGCGCCAGCAGTATTATGGGGATCTCCTACGAGCAGTACTTC. Translating gives CASSIMGISYEQYF.

This sequence joins TRBV10-2 and TRBJ2-5; TRBD2 agrees at 7 bases. CDR1 and CDR2 (germline): WSHSY, SAAADI. The CDR3 has 14 residues. In DNA, the CDR3 is TGCTCCTCGGGGGGAGGAGGGCCGGAAGAGACCCAGTACTTC. Translation: CSSGGGGPEETQYF.

Only a few counts were recorded for this clonotype. CDR3: CASTDGIYEQYF. CDR3 nucleotide sequence: TGTGCCAGCACCGACGGAATTTACGAGCAGTACTTC. This chain uses TRBV7-9 with TRBJ2-7; no firm D call. The germline V gene encodes CDR1 SEHNR and CDR2 FQNEAQ (reference sequence). CDR3 length: 12 amino acids. Between the trimmed V and J ends, which lost 7 bases and 4 bases, there was a span of 11 bases.

In this sample, this clonotype turned up a few times. The J gene is TRBJ2-1, the V gene TRBV10-3; D is possibly TRBD1 or TRBD2 (7 bases each). This CDR3 region has 17 residues. In germline, CDR1 is ENHRY, CDR2 SYGVKD. Trimming stripped 2 bases from V and 2 bases from J, with 16 bases between. This CDR3 is CAISEKQRDSAYNEQFF. For the CDR3, the DNA is TGTGCCATCAGTGAGAAGCAGCGGGACAGTGCCTACAATGAGCAGTTCTTC.

This chain uses TRBV12-3 or TRBV12-4 with TRBJ2-3; TRBD2 matches 13 bases. V lost 6 bases, J lost 3 bases, and 21 bases stayed unmatched. CDR3 length: 21 residues. The CDR3 nucleotides are TGTGCCAGCAGCGTAAAAAGGGGGATTAAAGGACTAGCGGGAGTAACAGATACGCAGTATTTT. Protein sequence: CASSVKRGIKGLAGVTDTQYF.